Sequencing of this T cell receptor beta chain was carried out in a study of T cells expressing NK-cell markers. Germline CDR1 SGHVS, CDR2 FNYEAQ. CDR3 length: 11 residues. In generating TCR beta cDNA, 5'RACE template switching with UMIs was used. TCRdb re-called the 5' RACE reads; every CDR3 protein appears as one record, without DNA. The listing records 150,000 to 200,000 distinct CDR3 sequences. This receptor was identified in a man aged 18 to 69 in good health. This rearrangement joins TRBV7-6 to TRBJ2-1; TCRdb indicates TRBD1, and absent DNA this call remains unverified. Sequencing was done on a sample of blood T cells: a sorted CD56 or NKG2C T cell subset, CD4+ or CD8+ T cells, or bulk PBMC T cells (not recorded which). The CDR3: CASSKGQEQFF.